Below, 14 T cell receptor beta chains from the same sample are listed, as sequenced in a study of T cells in women clearing cervical HPV infection. Sequencing used immunoSEQ multiplex PCR; TCRdb keeps in-frame clones, though not all of them. The sample holds fewer than 30,000 clones. The sequencing sample was made of blood buffy coat. The receptors here all came from a woman between 18 and 70 years old with a cervical HPV16 infection that either progressed to CIN3+ or cleared (not recorded which).

As to this clone: The sequenced fragment ends 3 residues before the CDR3 boundary, so the rest is inferred from the germline J gene. V gene TRBV12-3 or TRBV12-4 combines with J gene TRBJ1-4, with TRBD1 identical over 8 bases. The CDR3 loop spans 14 amino acids. The V segment lost 6 bases and the J segment 7 bases; nucleotides outside the gene matches: 7. Partial CDR3 DNA: TGTGCCAGCAGCCGGGACAGGCTCGGTGAAAAA. It codes for CASSRDRLGEK. The entire CDR3 protein reads CASSRDRLGEKLFF.

Of note for this clone: The read falls 3 residues short of the CDR3 end, and the missing part is taken from the germline J gene. The chain is built from TRBV23-1 and TRBJ1-1; 7 nucleotides align to TRBD1. TRBV23-1 is an open reading frame, and its role is uncertain. V dropped 7 bases and J dropped 7; count of bases not matched to a gene: 24. The CDR3 runs 18 residues. The CDR3 protein is CASTRATGCEHSDGEAFF. CDR3 DNA, as far as it was read: TGCGCCAGCACTCGCGCGACAGGGTGTGAACATAGCGACGGTGAA.

Concerning this clone itself: The read comes to an end 3 residues before the CDR3 does, leaving the germline J gene to fill in the end. The chain carries TRBV30 and TRBJ1-1; maybe TRBD1 (5 bases). The V gene lost 3 bases and the J gene lost 4 bases, with 9 bases spanning the gap. CDR1 GTSNPN and CDR2 SVGIG come from the germline V gene (reference sequence). The CDR3 length is 12 residues. CDR3: CAWSPGGTEAFF. The sequenced part of the CDR3 DNA is TGTGCCTGGAGCCCGGGGGGCACTGAA. Looking up the rest from reference TRBV30 and TRBJ1-1 gives the full variable domain: SQTIHQWPATLVQPVGSPLSLECTVEGTSNPNLYWYRQAAGRGLQLLFYSVGIGQISSEVPQNLSASRPQDRQFILSSKKLLLSDSGFYLCAWSPGGTEAFFGQGTRLTVV.

Regarding this clone: The CDR3 goes on 3 residues after the read ends, and that part is filled in from the germline J gene. The J gene is TRBJ2-3, the V gene TRBV4-2; 8 bases are shared with TRBD2. This CDR3 region has 13 residues. In germline, CDR1 is LGHNA, CDR2 YNFKEQ. This chain's CDR3 is CASSQPRGGPQYF. Partial CDR3 DNA: TGTGCCAGCAGCCAACCCCGGGGGGGCCCG.

Comment on this clone: The sequenced fragment ends 3 residues before the CDR3 boundary, so the rest is inferred from the germline J gene. V and J are TRBV20-1 and TRBJ2-1; 9 nucleotides line up with TRBD1. V was pared by 4 bases and J by 8 bases, with 12 bases of the junction left unmatched. CDR3 length equals 15 residues. The germline CDR1 and CDR2 sequences are DFQATT and SNEGSKA (reference sequence). The CDR3 bases that were read are TGCAGTGCTAACCTCGCCGGGACAGGGAGGCATGAG. It translates to CSANLAGTGRHE. The entire CDR3 is CSANLAGTGRHEQFF.

Remarks on this clone: The CDR3 goes on 3 residues after the read ends, and that part is filled in from the germline J gene. V gene TRBV30 combines with J gene TRBJ2-4; maybe TRBD2 (5 bases). The CDR3 runs to 12 residues. Germline V gene lookup returns CDR1 GTSNPN and CDR2 SVGIG (reference sequence). CDR3 protein: CASLAPRLGQYF. CDR3 DNA, as far as it was read: TGTGCCTCCCTAGCTCCTAGGCTGGGT.

Remarks on this clone: Read data end 3 residues before the CDR3 end; the end is taken from the germline J gene. The rearrangement uses TRBV14 and TRBJ1-6, with 7 bases matching TRBD1. Trimming took 3 bases from V and 11 from J; bases not matched to a gene: 13. This CDR3 is built from 16 residues. CDR1 and CDR2 (germline): SGHDN, FVKESK. CDR3 DNA (partial): TGTGCCAGCAGCCAGTTCGAGGGGGCCGTGAGTGCACCC. Its translation: CASSQFEGAVSAP. The whole CDR3 is CASSQFEGAVSAPLHF. Full variable domain (missing parts from reference TRBV14 and TRBJ1-6): EAGVTQFPSHSVIEKGQTVTLRCDPISGHDNLYWYRRVMGKEIKFLLHFVKESKQDESGMPNNRFLAERTGGTYSTLKVQPAELEDSGVYFCASSQFEGAVSAPLHFGNGTRLTVT.

As regards this clone: The CDR3 is cut off 3 residues early in the read; its end comes from the germline J gene. V and J are TRBV5-6 and TRBJ2-7, with D possibly matching TRBD1 (5 bases). This CDR3 contains 14 residues. Per the germline V gene, CDR1 is SGHDT and CDR2 is YYEEEE. V shed 0 bases and J shed 2 bases, with 9 bases lying between them. CDR3 sequence: CASSLGRGPYEQYF. CDR3 DNA (partial): TGTGCCAGCAGCTTGGGTAGGGGCCCCTACGAG.

Of note for this clone: The CDR3 extends 3 residues past the end of the read, so its final part is completed from the germline J gene. This chain uses TRBV10-3 with TRBJ2-1; 8 nucleotides line up with TRBD2. Unmatched junction bases numbered 12, after V lost 0 bases and J lost 8 bases. The CDR3 is made up of 17 amino acids. Germline V gene lookup returns CDR1 ENHRY and CDR2 SYGVKD. The DNA read from the CDR3 is TGTGCCATCAGTGAGTCAGGGACTGGACTAGCTAAACATGAG. Translating gives CAISESGTGLAKHE. The whole CDR3 protein is CAISESGTGLAKHEQFF.

Notes on this clone: The read terminates 3 residues ahead of where the CDR3 ends, so the germline J gene completes it. This rearrangement joins TRBV18 to TRBJ1-5; 9 bases line up with TRBD1. In germline, CDR1 is KGHSH, CDR2 LQKENI. CDR3 size: 18 residues. With 6 bases clipped from V and 0 bases from J, the junction kept 12 bases outside the gene matches. The CDR3 loop reads CASSITGGQSGSNQPQHF. CDR3 DNA, as far as it was read: TGTGCCAGCTCTATAACAGGGGGCCAATCGGGTAGCAATCAGCCC.

Remarks on this clone: The CDR3 end lies 3 residues beyond the end of the read and is filled in from the germline J gene. This chain joins TRBV10-1 and TRBJ2-3; D not resolved. The germline CDR1 and CDR2 sequences are WNHNN and SYGVQD (reference sequence). The CDR3 sequence is 15 residues long. Trimming cost V 2 bases and J 3 bases, with 12 bases left between them. The DNA read from the CDR3 is TGCGCCAGCAGTGAGGGTATAGGGTGGACAGATACG. Translating gives CASSEGIGWTDT. From start to end, the CDR3 is CASSEGIGWTDTQYF.

With regard to this clone: The read is 3 residues too short to cover the CDR3 end, so that end is filled in from the germline J gene. The chain employs TRBV7-8 and TRBJ2-3; the match to TRBD1 covers 7 bases. Germline assignment: CDR1 SGHVS and CDR2 FQNEAQ. The CDR3 has 14 amino acids. The CDR3 sequence: CASSLDRVRETQYF. The CDR3 bases that were read are TGTGCCAGCAGCCTTGACAGGGTGAGAGAGACG.

On this clone: Read sequence stops 3 residues before the CDR3 end, and the germline J gene provides the missing end. The V gene is TRBV5-4, the J gene TRBJ2-3, with a weak D call TRBD2 (6 bases). Trimming left V 3 bases short and J 1 base short, with 6 bases between. Germline V CDR1 and CDR2: SGHNT, YYREEE (reference sequence). The length of the CDR3 is 13 residues. The covered CDR3 bases are TGTGCCAGCAGCTGGGGGGGCACAGATACG. Translated: CASSWGGTDT. The full CDR3 reads CASSWGGTDTQYF.

Turning to this clone: With the read ending 3 residues before the CDR3 end, the germline J gene is used to fill in that end. The chain couples TRBV5-1 to TRBJ2-5; TRBD1 matches at 8 bases. Germline V gene sequence: CDR1 SGHRS, CDR2 YFSETQ. CDR3 size: 15 residues. Germline trimming cut 3 bases from V and 2 bases from J; bases unmatched to any gene: 6. The sequenced part of the CDR3 DNA is TGCGCCAGCAGCTCCGGACAGGGTGGGCAAGAGACC. It encodes CASSSGQGGQET. The whole CDR3 sequence is CASSSGQGGQETQYF.